The 22 T cell receptor beta chains below come from one sample, sequenced in a study of shared clonotypes between healthy human individuals. The method was immunoSEQ multiplex PCR; TCRdb's version includes in-frame clones alone and lacks a portion of them. The sample consists of more than 2,000,000 clones, 85% to 95% of them appearing once. Material for sequencing was naive CD4+ T cells from PBMCs. Documented subset: CD45RA+ positively selected. Every receptor here comes from a young man in good health. Some clones in this sample may be carry-over from other donors' samples.

V and J are TRBV30 and TRBJ1-3; D unresolved. Trimming pared 0 bases from V and 5 bases from J, leaving 5 bases between. Germline V gives CDR1 GTSNPN, CDR2 SVGIG (reference sequence). The CDR3 contains 12 residues. The CDR3, as DNA: TGTGCCTGGAGTGTAGCTAGAAACACCATATATTTT. Protein product: CAWSVARNTIYF.

The V gene is TRBV29-1, the J gene TRBJ2-3, with a possible D match to TRBD2 (5 bases). Germline V gene data show CDR1 as SQVTM and CDR2 as ANQGSEA. V lost 4 bases and J lost 3, with 11 bases in between. This CDR3 region has 13 residues. The DNA for the CDR3 is TGCAGCGTTGCCGGGCTAGCAACAGATACGCAGTATTTT. As protein: CSVAGLATDTQYF.

The gene calls are TRBV2 and TRBJ1-5; TRBD1 matches at 10 bases. The CDR3 is 15 residues long. Looked up from germline, CDR1 is SNHLY and CDR2 is FYNNEI. V gave up 4 bases and J gave up 2 bases; unmatched junction bases: 2. The CDR3 loop reads CASSGGTGGNQPQHF. The CDR3 DNA sequence: TGTGCCAGCAGTGGCGGGACAGGGGGCAATCAGCCCCAGCATTTT.

The chain employs TRBV6-5 and TRBJ2-7; D not certain. The CDR3 is made up of 15 amino acids. Germline-derived CDR1 and CDR2 are MNHEY and SVGAGI. V lost 2 bases and J lost 2, with 13 bases in between. The CDR3 DNA is TGTGCCAGCAGTTACCATGTGGGTTCGGCCTACGAGCAGTACTTC. Its protein product is CASSYHVGSAYEQYF.

This chain connects TRBV5-6 to TRBJ1-1, with no clear D. The CDR3 sequence is 14 residues long. Germline lookup yields CDR1 SGHDT and CDR2 YYEEEE. V was cut by 2 bases and J by 1 base, with 9 bases left in between. The CDR3 reads CASSFFRGNTEAFF. The CDR3 coding sequence is TGTGCCAGCAGCTTTTTCCGGGGGAACACTGAAGCTTTCTTT.

Points on this clone: This sample also contains other DNA sequences that code for the same CDR3. The V call is TRBV28, the J call TRBJ2-1; 7 positions agree with TRBD2. The CDR3 totals 15 residues. The germline gives CDR1 MDHEN, CDR2 SYDVKM. V lost 3 bases, J lost 4 bases, and 6 bases stayed unmatched. CDR3 in amino acids: CASSLAGEGYNEQFF. CDR3 nucleotides: TGTGCCAGCAGTTTGGCGGGGGAGGGATACAATGAGCAGTTCTTC.

The CDR3, as DNA: TGTGCCAGCTCACCACCGGGACAGGAGCGTAACTATGGCTACACCTTC. Its translation is CASSPPGQERNYGYTF. The chain is built from TRBV18 and TRBJ1-2, with 8 bases aligning to TRBD1. With 0 bases clipped from V and 1 base from J, the junction kept 4 bases outside the gene matches. This CDR3 has 16 residues. The germline V gene has CDR1 KGHSH and CDR2 LQKENI.

This chain's CDR3 is CASSLNSANTEAFF. CDR3 sequence (DNA): TGTGCCAGCAGCTTAAATTCAGCTAACACTGAAGCTTTCTTT. The chain has TRBV5-6 and TRBJ1-1; no definite D call. The CDR3 runs 14 residues. CDR1 and CDR2 (germline): SGHDT, YYEEEE. V dropped 2 bases and J dropped 2 bases, with 10 bases sitting between them.

As concerns this clone: This CDR3 is also generated by other DNA sequences in the sample. In DNA form, the CDR3 reads TGTGCCAGCAGCCGGGACTTCAACACCGGGGAGCTGTTTTTT. It yields the protein CASSRDFNTGELFF. The chain joins TRBV5-4 to TRBJ2-2, with D maybe TRBD2 (6 bases). In germline, CDR1 is SGHNT, CDR2 YYREEE (reference sequence). This CDR3 contains 14 residues. Trimming cost V 4 bases and J 2 bases, with 9 bases left between them.

This clone was seen only a few times. V gene TRBV30 combines with J gene TRBJ1-5; D unresolved. Germline values: CDR1 GTSNPN, CDR2 SVGIG (reference sequence). The germline V and J ends were trimmed by 0 bases and 3 bases, with 9 bases remaining between them. There are 14 residues in the CDR3. The CDR3 reads CAWSVASYNQPQHF. The CDR3, as DNA: TGTGCCTGGAGTGTAGCCAGCTACAATCAGCCCCAGCATTTT.

The J gene is TRBJ2-5, the V gene TRBV5-1, with D possibly TRBD2 on 6 matching bases. Trimming took 2 bases from V and 5 from J, leaving 16 bases between them. CDR3 length equals 15 residues. Germline loops: CDR1 SGHRS, CDR2 YFSETQ. DNA of the CDR3: TGCGCCAGCAGCTTAATAGCGGCACCGGTCGAGACCCAGTACTTC. The encoded protein is CASSLIAAPVETQYF.

For this clone: Other DNA sequences in this specimen translate into the identical CDR3. The chain employs TRBV7-9 and TRBJ1-5; D is unresolved. Per the germline V gene, CDR1 is SEHNR and CDR2 is FQNEAQ (reference sequence). CDR3 size: 13 residues. Trimming left V 3 bases short and J 2 bases short, with 5 bases between. The CDR3 sequence is CASSFSGNQPQHF. The CDR3 region has the DNA TGTGCCAGCAGCTTCTCCGGCAATCAGCCCCAGCATTTT.

The V and J genes are TRBV11-2 and TRBJ2-3; 10 positions agree with TRBD1. CDR1 and CDR2 from the germline V gene are SGHAT and FQNNGV. The V segment lost 5 bases and the J segment 1 base; nucleotides outside the gene matches: 9. This CDR3 has 17 residues. The CDR3 region has the DNA TGTGCCAGCAGCCCCGACCACGACAGGGGGCGCACAGATACGCAGTATTTT. This translates into CASSPDHDRGRTDTQYF.

This rearrangement joins TRBV28 to TRBJ1-2, with unresolved D. Trimming left V 8 bases short and J 5 bases short, with 24 bases between. The CDR3 runs to 16 residues. Germline V gives CDR1 MDHEN, CDR2 SYDVKM. This CDR3 reads CASGLGGFESAYGYTF. The CDR3 DNA sequence: TGTGCCAGCGGCCTCGGAGGGTTCGAATCTGCTTATGGCTACACCTTC.

In this sample, this clone turned up once. The chain uses TRBV5-1 and TRBJ2-1; D possibly uses TRBD1 or TRBD2 (5 bases each). CDR1 is SGHRS, CDR2 YFSETQ, per germline. Trimming removed 3 bases from V and 5 bases from J, with 12 bases in between. This CDR3 has 14 amino acids. The CDR3 here is CASSWARGDNEQFF. The CDR3, as DNA: TGCGCCAGCAGCTGGGCCCGGGGCGACAATGAGCAGTTCTTC. The whole variable domain, remainder taken from reference TRBV5-1 and TRBJ2-1, is KAGVTQTPRYLIKTRGQQVTLSCSPISGHRSVSWYQQTPGQGLQFLFEYFSETQRNKGNFPGRFSGRQFSNSRSEMNVSTLELGDSALYLCASSWARGDNEQFFGPGTRLTVL.

The CDR3 DNA sequence: TGTGCCAGTAGTACGGGACTAGCGGGAGGAACCGGCACCGGGGAGCTGTTTTTT. It codes for CASSTGLAGGTGTGELFF. V usage is TRBV19 and J usage is TRBJ2-2; the match to TRBD2 covers 15 bases. In germline, CDR1 is LNHDA, CDR2 SQIVND (reference sequence). Trimming at V came to 4 bases and at J to 4 bases, leaving 7 bases not matched to a gene. CDR3 length: 18 residues.

This rearrangement joins TRBV2 to TRBJ1-3; TRBD1 might be the D (6 bases). V gave up 6 bases and J gave up 4 bases, with 7 bases separating them. The CDR3 length is 12 residues. Germline values: CDR1 SNHLY, CDR2 FYNNEI. CDR3 sequence (DNA): TGTGCCAGCAGGGGGGGCGGAAACACCATATATTTT. Amino acid sequence: CASRGGGNTIYF.

This CDR3 is CASSIMRLAGGPDTQYF. The CDR3 DNA sequence: TGTGCCAGTAGTATAATGAGACTAGCGGGAGGGCCAGATACGCAGTATTTT. This rearrangement joins TRBV19 to TRBJ2-3, with TRBD2 matching 14 bases. CDR1 is LNHDA, CDR2 SQIVND, per germline (reference sequence). V dropped 2 bases and J dropped 4; count of bases not matched to a gene: 5. The CDR3 runs to 17 residues.

The chain uses TRBV18 and TRBJ2-5; D perhaps matches TRBD1 (6 bases). Trimming shortened V by 4 bases and J by 5 bases, and 17 bases separated the two germline ends. Germline loops: CDR1 KGHSH, CDR2 LQKENI. The CDR3 totals 15 residues. CDR3 protein: CASSRSRGPVETQYF. For the CDR3, the DNA is TGTGCCAGCTCACGGTCCAGGGGACCTGTGGAGACCCAGTACTTC.

The chain employs TRBV19 and TRBJ1-1, with no clear D. Trimming removed 6 bases at V and 5 bases at J, with 7 bases between. Looked up from germline, CDR1 is LNHDA and CDR2 is SQIVND (reference sequence). The CDR3 loop spans 11 amino acids. The CDR3 here is CASRFGTEAFF. The CDR3 DNA is TGTGCCAGTAGGTTTGGGACTGAAGCTTTCTTT.

This clone was seen a single time. The chain has TRBV10-3 and TRBJ1-3; D uncertain. Trimming pared 2 bases from V and 0 bases from J, leaving 8 bases between. This CDR3 spans 15 amino acids. Germline V lookup: CDR1 ENHRY, CDR2 SYGVKD. The CDR3 DNA sequence: TGTGCCATCAGTGAGCACGGTAACTCTGGAAACACCATATATTTT. It specifies CAISEHGNSGNTIYF.

The chain is built from TRBV11-1 and TRBJ2-1; 7 bases are a match to TRBD2. Trimming cost V 5 bases and J 6 bases; bases outside gene matches: 10. This CDR3 spans 15 amino acids. Per germline, CDR1 SGHAT and CDR2 FQDESV (reference sequence). This CDR3 is CASSLSGLTGNEQFF. In DNA form, the CDR3 reads TGTGCCAGCAGCCTTAGCGGGCTTACCGGCAATGAGCAGTTCTTC. The full variable domain, rest sourced from reference TRBV11-1 and TRBJ2-1, is EAEVAQSPRYKITEKSQAVAFWCDPISGHATLYWYRQILGQGPELLVQFQDESVVDDSQLPKDRFSAERLKGVDSTLKIQPAELGDSAMYLCASSLSGLTGNEQFFGPGTRLTVL.